This T cell receptor beta chain was captured by sequencing in a study of T cell responses to AZD1222 COVID-19 vaccine. The trim removed 5 bases at V and 7 bases at J, leaving 10 bases unmatched. From germline, CDR1 is KGHSH and CDR2 LQKENI. The CDR3 totals 14 residues. Measured with immunoSEQ multiplex PCR; TCRdb has only the in-frame clones, and not every one. The sample lists 100,000 to 110,000 clones, around 90% occurring once. Details on this clone: What it binds is not known.

Points from the study as a whole: A mostly white British donor set with more females was recruited, and clonal diversity was possibly underestimated. Repertoire samples came only from after the peak T cell response. Vaccine-related CD4 TCRs covered spike, predominating at 160-218 and 743-854. Baseline antibody screening turned up just six or seven seropositive AZD1222 recipients.

The sample consisted of peripheral blood, taken on day 0 of AZD1222 vaccination. This receptor was obtained from an adult in good health. V gene TRBV18 combines with J gene TRBJ1-2; 7 nucleotides align to TRBD1. CDR3 residues: CASSLGTDASGYTF. The CDR3 bases are TGTGCCAGCTCATTGGGGACAGACGCTTCTGGCTACACCTTC.